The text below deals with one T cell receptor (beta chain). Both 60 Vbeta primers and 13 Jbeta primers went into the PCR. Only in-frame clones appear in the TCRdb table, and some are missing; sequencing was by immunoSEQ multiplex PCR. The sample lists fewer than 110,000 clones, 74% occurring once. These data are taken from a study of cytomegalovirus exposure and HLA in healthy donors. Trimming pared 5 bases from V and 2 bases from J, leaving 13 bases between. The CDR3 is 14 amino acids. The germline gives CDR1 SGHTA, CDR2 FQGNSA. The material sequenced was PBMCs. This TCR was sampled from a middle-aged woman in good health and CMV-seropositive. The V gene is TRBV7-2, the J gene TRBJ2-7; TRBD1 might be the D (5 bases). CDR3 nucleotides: TGTGCCAGCAGCCGAGGACATCCGGCCTACGAGCAGTACTTC. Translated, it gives CASSRGHPAYEQYF.